This note documents a single T cell receptor (beta chain) sequence. The germline V gene has CDR1 SGHRS and CDR2 YFSETQ. V was shortened by 5 bases and J by 4 bases, with 21 bases between the two germline ends. CDR3 length equals 16 residues. The assay was immunoSEQ multiplex PCR, and TCRdb's table has in-frame clones only and misses some. The data show 720,000 or so clones, over 75% seen once. This entry belongs to a study of shared T cell receptors in the human thymus. This sample also appeared in a second study, on human thymus T cells. From that study: Corrective surgery for congenital heart defects was being performed on the healthy Finnish infants who served as donors. Thymus pieces cut out during corrective heart surgery were the tissue that was used. Thymic TCR repertoires of unrelated people reportedly overlapped highly.

V and J are TRBV5-1 and TRBJ1-1, with unresolved D. Sequencing input: thymocytes. The origin of this receptor is a girl under three years old with a congenital heart defect. In nucleotides, the CDR3 is TGCGCCAGCAGTTTCTCCGGACCGGGGTCGGTCACTGAAGCTTTCTTT. This encodes CASSFSGPGSVTEAFF.